These 11 T cell receptor beta chains originate from one sample sequenced in a study of CD8 T cells in Susac syndrome. Random hexamers were used to reverse transcribe 0.5 to 1 ug of RNA. TCRdb itself ran the immunoSEQ multiplex PCR reads through MiXCR, one entry per CDR3 protein. This table holds about 130,000 distinct CDR3 sequences, approximately 95% found once. Sequenced input: CD8+ T cells from PBMCs. All receptors derive from a human donor with multiple sclerosis.

The CDR3: CASSQAWADWVQFF. In DNA form, the CDR3 reads TGCGCCAGCAGCCAAGCCTGGGCGGACTGGGTGCAGTTCTTC. The rearrangement uses TRBV4-1 and TRBJ2-1; D may be TRBD2 (5 bases). Trimming took 1 base from V and 12 from J, leaving 16 bases between them. There are 14 residues in the CDR3. Germline V lookup: CDR1 MGHRA, CDR2 YSYEKL.

The J gene is TRBJ2-3, the V gene TRBV7-9, with unresolved D. Deletions cut 3 bases from V and 1 base from J, with 5 bases between. Germline V gene sequence: CDR1 SEHNR, CDR2 FQNEAQ (reference sequence). The CDR3 has 13 amino acids. The CDR3 protein is CASSFVRTDTQYF. CDR3 in DNA: TGTGCCAGCAGCTTCGTTCGCACAGATACGCAGTATTTT. Full variable domain (missing parts from reference TRBV7-9 and TRBJ2-3): DTGVSQNPRHKITKRGQNVTFRCDPISEHNRLYWYRQTLGQGPEFLTYFQNEAQLEKSRLLSDRFSAERPKGSFSTLEIQRTEQGDSAMYLCASSFVRTDTQYFGPGTRLTVL.

This clonotype was seen once. V and J are TRBV5-6 and TRBJ2-2, with D tentatively TRBD2 (5 bases). Germline V gives CDR1 SGHDT, CDR2 YYEEEE. Trimming pared 2 bases from V and 1 base from J, leaving 9 bases between. The CDR3 covers 15 residues. The CDR3: CASSFAGENTGELFF. CDR3 in DNA: TGTGCCAGCAGCTTCGCCGGGGAGAACACCGGGGAGCTGTTTTTT.

This chain joins TRBV9 and TRBJ2-2; D remains unclear. The CDR3 has 12 amino acids. In germline, CDR1 is SGDLS, CDR2 YYNGEE. V lost 5 bases and J lost 4, with 6 bases in between. CDR3 in amino acids: CASSQSTGELFF. The CDR3, as DNA: TGTGCCAGCAGTCAAAGCACCGGGGAGCTGTTTTTT. Drawing the rest from reference TRBV9 and TRBJ2-2, the complete variable domain is DSGVTQTPKHLITATGQRVTLRCSPRSGDLSVYWYQQSLDQGLQFLIQYYNGEERAKGNILERFSAQQFPDLHSELNLSSLELGDSALYFCASSQSTGELFFGEGSRLTVL.

The gene calls are TRBV7-9 and TRBJ2-4; possible D gene TRBD1, 6 bases. Trimming stripped 10 bases from V and 1 base from J, with 14 bases between. CDR1 and CDR2 from the germline V gene are SEHNR and FQNEAQ (reference sequence). The CDR3 loop spans 14 amino acids. CDR3 nucleotides: TGTGCCACTCAGGGGAGTTTCGCCAAAAACATTCAGTACTTC. Its protein is CATQGSFAKNIQYF.

The chain links TRBV5-6 to TRBJ1-5; tentative D call: TRBD1 (6 bases). V was trimmed by 0 bases and J by 3 bases, leaving 13 bases between them. CDR1 is SGHDT, CDR2 YYEEEE, per germline. The CDR3 has 16 amino acids. CDR3 bases: TGTGCCAGCAGCTTGGGCGCGGGGGGCTTCAATCAGCCCCAGCATTTT. Its protein product is CASSLGAGGFNQPQHF.

The chain links TRBV6-2 or TRBV6-3 to TRBJ2-1; D is possibly TRBD2 (7 bases). Germline lookup yields CDR1 MNHEY and CDR2 SVGEGT. Between the trimmed V and J ends, which lost 0 bases and 3 bases, there was a span of 12 bases. The CDR3 is 16 residues long. The CDR3 loop reads CASSYSRGGRYNEQFF. The CDR3, as DNA: TGTGCCAGCAGTTACTCGAGGGGGGGACGCTACAATGAGCAGTTCTTC.

The chain is built from TRBV5-1 and TRBJ1-1; D not resolved. Trimming shortened V by 6 bases and J by 8 bases, and 14 bases separated the two germline ends. Germline CDR1 and CDR2: SGHRS and YFSETQ. The CDR3 contains 12 residues. The CDR3 spells CASNILEGEAFF. The CDR3 nucleotides read TGCGCCAGCAACATACTGGAGGGCGAAGCTTTCTTT.

The gene calls are TRBV3-1 and TRBJ2-5; a possible D gene is TRBD1 (6 bases). V lost 4 bases and J 5 bases, leaving 11 bases between the germline ends. The CDR3 runs 13 residues. The germline gives CDR1 LGHDT, CDR2 YNNKEL (reference sequence). Here the CDR3 reads CASSRQVRETQYF. The CDR3 DNA is TGTGCCAGCAGCCGACAGGTCCGGGAGACCCAGTACTTC.

V usage is TRBV5-4 and J usage is TRBJ2-1; 8 nucleotides match TRBD2. Germline V lookup: CDR1 SGHNT, CDR2 YYREEE (reference sequence). V lost 4 bases to trimming and J lost 6 bases; unmatched junction nucleotides: 9. The CDR3 is made up of 15 amino acids. CDR3 DNA: TGTGCCAGCAGCGGCGGGGGGCCGGTGGGCAATGAGCAGTTCTTC. Translated, it gives CASSGGGPVGNEQFF.

The rearrangement joins TRBV2 to TRBJ2-7, with D perhaps assigned TRBD1 or TRBD2 (6 bases each). The CDR3 runs to 16 residues. From germline, CDR1 is SNHLY and CDR2 FYNNEI. With 0 bases removed from V and 3 bases from J, the gap between germline ends came to 15 bases. The CDR3 nucleotides read TGTGCCAGCAGTGAAGCTATTGGGGGGCCCGGCTACGAGCAGTACTTC. Its translation is CASSEAIGGPGYEQYF.